This entry lists 3 T cell receptor beta chains sequenced from one sample in a study of T cells in Graves' hyperthyroidism and ophthalmopathy. RNA transcripts gave rise to amplified TCR beta CDR3 regions. HTBI primers drove first-round RT-PCR of the TCR CDR3. TCRdb reprocessed the multiplex PCR reads via MiXCR and lists one record per CDR3 protein. The sample lists 500,000 to 750,000 distinct CDR3 sequences, roughly 50% seen once, with more than 7.5% in the top ten. Sequencing used peripheral blood or thyroid tissue (not recorded which). The receptor source for this set is a young woman with Graves' hyperthyroidism.

The V and J genes are TRBV11-2 and TRBJ2-5; D remains unclear. This CDR3 contains 12 residues. Germline V lookup: CDR1 SGHAT, CDR2 FQNNGV. V lost 4 bases and J lost 10, with 13 bases in between. CDR3 sequence (DNA): TGTGCCAGCAGCTCTCTAGGCTACGACCAGTACTTC. Translating it yields CASSSLGYDQYF.

This clonotype was observed at least ten times. V and J are TRBV20-1 and TRBJ2-3, with a possible D match to TRBD2 (6 bases). Between the trimmed V and J ends, which lost 7 bases and 1 base, there was a span of 18 bases. CDR3 size: 15 residues. The germline CDR1 and CDR2 sequences are DFQATT and SNEGSKA (reference sequence). For the CDR3, the DNA is TGCAGTGTCTCAATACGGGAGTCTGGCACAGATACGCAGTATTTT. Amino acids: CSVSIRESGTDTQYF.

The gene calls are TRBV30 and TRBJ1-1; D is ambiguous. From germline, CDR1 is GTSNPN and CDR2 SVGIG (reference sequence). The CDR3 runs to 13 residues. V shed 3 bases and J shed 0 bases, with 8 bases lying between them. CDR3 amino acids: CAWRRGVNTEAFF. Written as DNA, the CDR3 is TGTGCCTGGAGGCGGGGAGTGAACACTGAAGCTTTCTTT. The full variable domain, in which reference TRBV30 and TRBJ1-1 provide the parts outside the CDR3, is SQTIHQWPATLVQPVGSPLSLECTVEGTSNPNLYWYRQAAGRGLQLLFYSVGIGQISSEVPQNLSASRPQDRQFILSSKKLLLSDSGFYLCAWRRGVNTEAFFGQGTRLTVV.